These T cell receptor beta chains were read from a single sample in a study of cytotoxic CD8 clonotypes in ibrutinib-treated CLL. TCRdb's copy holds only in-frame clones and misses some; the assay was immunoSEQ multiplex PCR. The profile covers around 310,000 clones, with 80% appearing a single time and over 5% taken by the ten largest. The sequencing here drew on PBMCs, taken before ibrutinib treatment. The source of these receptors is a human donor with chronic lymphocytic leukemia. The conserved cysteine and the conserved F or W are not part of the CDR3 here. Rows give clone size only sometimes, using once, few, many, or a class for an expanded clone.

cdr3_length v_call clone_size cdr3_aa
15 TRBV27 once ASSSRSIWRRTDTQY
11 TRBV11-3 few ASSGTGPDTQY
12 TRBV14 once ASSQTSNYNEQF
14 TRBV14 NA ASSQDTRDLRDEQY
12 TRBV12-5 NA ASGRQALGETQY
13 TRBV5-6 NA ASSYFSGRYYEQY
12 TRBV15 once ATSRANRRYEQY
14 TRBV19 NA ASSKGLAGGDYEQY
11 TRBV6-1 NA ASAFTADTEAF
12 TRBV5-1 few ASSSGQPNTEAF
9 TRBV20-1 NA SAGVGETQY
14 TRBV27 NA ASSPPGVLLRGEQF
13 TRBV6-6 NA ASSTRQGASTEAF
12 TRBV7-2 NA ASSFGQGAYGYT
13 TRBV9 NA ASSPGGGSYNEQF
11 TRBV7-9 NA ASSYGGWTEAF
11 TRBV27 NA ASSLDRVGEQY
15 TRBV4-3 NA ASSQVWLIAAGNIQY
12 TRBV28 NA ASSLQDRRYGYT
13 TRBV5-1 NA ASSLGGLAGASQY